This TCR beta chain is from a study of blood T cell repertoires in COVID-19 (dated by TCRdb to the early 2020s). At the level of the whole study: Samples from collaborators originated in the United States, Italy and Spain and spanned both the acute and convalescent phases of COVID-19. The material from the prospective study consisted of cDNA or gDNA derived from T cells, B-cell-depleted T cells, or PBMCs. Subjects who had been exposed to COVID-19, were actively infected with it, or had recovered from it provided the deeply sampled blood TCRbeta repertoires that made up the dataset. A freely available public database, intended as a resource for researchers studying the immune response to SARS-CoV-2, is where the repertoires were released. Samples were obtained from the ongoing ImmuneRACE study (first 160 participants) and from 1,254 subjects provided by 6 global collaborators. The sample metadata nearly always contained a de-identified subject ID, COVID-19 status, age in years and sex. Where HLA class I and class II types were available, the types were taken from metadata supplied by the sample provider, not from assay-based typing.

Relative to germline, V is 6 bases shorter and J is 5 bases shorter, with 16 bases between their ends. CDR1 is given as MNHEY and CDR2 as SMNVEV, both from the germline V gene (reference sequence). The CDR3 holds 14 amino acids from the cysteine to the phenylalanine. Only the CDR3 region is kept as DNA, spanning 42 bases read in frame from base 1. A remark on this clone: What this receptor recognizes is not known. Per-base qualities were not stored, and no clone one base away is much larger.

The paper as a whole reports these results and caveats: How much clinical and demographic metadata was included differed by source and by participant, and the metadata was provided uncurated.

Participants in the prospective study were aged 18 to 89 years, lived in 20 to 30 United States geographic areas, and enrolled through a virtual design. In the prospective study, cohorts were assigned on the basis of participant-reported clinical history obtained from a screening survey and a study questionnaire. For ImmuneRACE Cohort 3, a participant was defined as recovered based on two consecutive negative NP/OP PCR tests, clearance by a healthcare professional, or resolution of symptoms. Mobile phlebotomists in the prospective study collected whole blood, serum and a nasopharyngeal or oropharyngeal swab from every participant. Over a roughly 2-month period, participants in the prospective study had the option of providing additional blood draws and questionnaires. Before DNA extraction, blood samples from the prospective study were shipped at room temperature or frozen. TCRbeta CDR3 regions were amplified from genomic DNA by means of the immunoSEQ Assay, a bias-controlled multiplex PCR. From the authors' description of their analysis: The number of nucleated cells in each sample was estimated from the amplification of reference gene primers within the assay. To quantify the absolute abundance of each unique TCRbeta CDR3 rearrangement, sequence reads were collapsed and filtered. For each sample, productive Simpson clonality was calculated as the square root of Simpson's diversity index over productive rearrangements. This immuneACCESS table, as held by TCRdb, lists in-frame sequences with V and J called but not all clones. Of the missing ones, under half trace to an unresolved V gene in checked studies; the others have no known cause. V and J calls and clone size are as listed in that table; D and trimming were resolved from the DNA. The sample data list under 450,000 clones, and approximately 89% of these were observed just once. The ten largest clones represent 1% to 1.5% of the sample.

The TCR originated in a young man who had recovered from COVID-19. Recombination linked TRBV27 to TRBJ1-2, and TRBD1 may be the D gene, going by 5 matching bases. Sequenced material: PBMCs or T cells enriched from blood (not recorded which). The DNA sequence is TGTGCCAGCAGCCTTAACACAGGATTTTATGGCTACACCTTC. This is translated as CASSLNTGFYGYTF.